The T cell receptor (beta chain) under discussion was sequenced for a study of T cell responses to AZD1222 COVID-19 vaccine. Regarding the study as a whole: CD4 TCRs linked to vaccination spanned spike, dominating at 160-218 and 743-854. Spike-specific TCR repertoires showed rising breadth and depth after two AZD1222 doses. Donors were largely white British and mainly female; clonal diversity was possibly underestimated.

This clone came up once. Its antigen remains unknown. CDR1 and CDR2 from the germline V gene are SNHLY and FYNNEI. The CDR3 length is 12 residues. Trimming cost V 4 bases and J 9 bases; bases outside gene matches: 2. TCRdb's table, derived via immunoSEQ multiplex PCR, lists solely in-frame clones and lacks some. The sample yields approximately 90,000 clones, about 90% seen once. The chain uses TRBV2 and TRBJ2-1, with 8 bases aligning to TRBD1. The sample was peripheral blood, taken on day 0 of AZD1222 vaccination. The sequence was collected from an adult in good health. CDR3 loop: CASSGQGAEQFF. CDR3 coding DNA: TGTGCCAGCAGTGGCCAGGGGGCTGAGCAGTTCTTC.